This note documents a single T cell receptor beta chain sequence. Antigen specificity is unknown. This sample was taken from a study of response to subunit inactivated influenza vaccine. General observations from the study: Authors suggested each seasonal influenza vaccination recruits few new T cells.

Via MiXCR, TCRdb re-called the RT-PCR reads, giving one row per CDR3 protein. This table has around 520,000 distinct CDR3 sequences, approximately 12% appearing once. The germline V gene has CDR1 SEHNR and CDR2 FQNEAQ (reference sequence). This CDR3 has 15 residues. V dropped 3 bases and J dropped 4 bases, with 15 bases sitting between them. This TCR was sampled from a middle-aged man who received an inactivated influenza vaccine. The specimen was PBMCs from blood, collected on the day of vaccination. The chain recombines TRBV7-9 with TRBJ1-1; weak D call: TRBD1 (6 bases). The CDR3 loop is CASSFTGSIGTEAFF. CDR3 bases: TGTGCCAGCAGCTTTACAGGGTCAATAGGCACTGAAGCTTTCTTT.